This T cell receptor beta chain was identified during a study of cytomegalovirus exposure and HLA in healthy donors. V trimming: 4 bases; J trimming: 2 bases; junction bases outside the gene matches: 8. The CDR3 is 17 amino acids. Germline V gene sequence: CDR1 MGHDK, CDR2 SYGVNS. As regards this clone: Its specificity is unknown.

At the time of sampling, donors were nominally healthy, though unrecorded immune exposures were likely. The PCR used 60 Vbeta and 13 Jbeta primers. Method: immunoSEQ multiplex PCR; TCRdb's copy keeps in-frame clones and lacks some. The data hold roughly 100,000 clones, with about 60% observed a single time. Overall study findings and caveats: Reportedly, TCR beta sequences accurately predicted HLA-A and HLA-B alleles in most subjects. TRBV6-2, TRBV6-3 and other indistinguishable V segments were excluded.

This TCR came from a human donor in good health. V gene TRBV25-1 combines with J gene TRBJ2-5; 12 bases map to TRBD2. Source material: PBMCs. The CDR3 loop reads CASSGPGLAGSQETQYF. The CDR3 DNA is TGTGCCAGCAGTGGCCCGGGACTAGCGGGCTCTCAAGAGACCCAGTACTTC.